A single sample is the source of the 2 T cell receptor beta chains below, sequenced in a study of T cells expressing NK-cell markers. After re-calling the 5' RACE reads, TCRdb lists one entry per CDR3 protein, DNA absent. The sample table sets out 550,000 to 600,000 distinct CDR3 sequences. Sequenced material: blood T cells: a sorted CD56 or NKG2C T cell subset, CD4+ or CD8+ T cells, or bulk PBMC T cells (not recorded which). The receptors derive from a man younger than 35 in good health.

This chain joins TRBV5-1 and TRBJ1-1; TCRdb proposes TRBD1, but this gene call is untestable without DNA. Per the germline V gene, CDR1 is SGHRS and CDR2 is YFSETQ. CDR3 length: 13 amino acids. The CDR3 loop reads CASSGTDRREAFF.

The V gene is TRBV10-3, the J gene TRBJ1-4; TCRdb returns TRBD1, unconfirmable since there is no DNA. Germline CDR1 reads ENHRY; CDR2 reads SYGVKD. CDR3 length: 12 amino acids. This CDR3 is CATSPGVEKLFF.